This T cell receptor (beta chain) was documented in a study of control samples from healthy donors and cancer patients. To note about this clone: At the DNA level, this CDR3 is encoded by other sequences in the same sample as well.

V shed 5 bases and J shed 2 bases, with 9 bases lying between them. In germline, CDR1 is SGHAT, CDR2 FQDESV (reference sequence). CDR3 length: 14 residues. Repertoires were generated with immunoSEQ multiplex PCR, while TCRdb's copy carries only in-frame clones and drops some. The sample lists 90,000 to 95,000 clones; around four fifths were seen once. The chain has TRBV11-1 and TRBJ2-2; D uncertain. Sequences were obtained from blood. The source of this sequence is a man aged 25 to 45 in good health. The CDR3 spells CASSRKGNTGELFF. The CDR3 DNA is TGTGCCAGCAGCCGGAAGGGAAACACCGGGGAGCTGTTTTTT.